One sample yielded the 12 T cell receptor beta chains listed below, sequenced in a study of blood T cell repertoires in COVID-19. Repertoires were generated with immunoSEQ multiplex PCR, while TCRdb's copy carries only in-frame clones and drops some. The table lists 140,000 to 150,000 clones, about 87% of them singletons, with about 2.5% in the top ten. The sequenced material came from peripheral blood. The receptors come from a human donor with COVID-19, enrolled during active disease. The donor label of this sample is uncertain.

The rearrangement links TRBV14 to TRBJ1-2, with TRBD1 identical over 7 bases. This CDR3 comprises 15 residues. Per germline, CDR1 SGHDN and CDR2 FVKESK. J gave up 3 bases and V 1 base, and 5 bases lay outside the gene matches. CDR3 protein: CASSQVQGGYYGYTF. The DNA for the CDR3 is TGTGCCAGCAGCCAAGTTCAGGGGGGCTACTATGGCTACACCTTC.

This chain joins TRBV10-3 and TRBJ2-7; 7 nucleotides line up with TRBD1. CDR3 size: 11 residues. Trimming cost V 11 bases and J 7 bases; bases outside gene matches: 8. Germline-derived CDR1 and CDR2 are ENHRY and SYGVKD. Here the CDR3 DNA reads TGTGCCGCCCGGGACAGAGGAGAGCAGTACTTC. Protein sequence: CAARDRGEQYF.

V gene TRBV6-5 combines with J gene TRBJ1-1; unclear D gene. The CDR3 runs to 12 residues. Germline V gene data show CDR1 as MNHEY and CDR2 as SVGAGI. V gave up 5 bases and J gave up 5 bases, with 9 bases separating them. The CDR3 sequence is CASSNSQTEAFF. DNA of the CDR3: TGTGCCAGCAGTAACAGCCAGACTGAAGCTTTCTTT.

V usage is TRBV11-2 and J usage is TRBJ1-2, with D perhaps TRBD1 (5 bases). CDR3 length: 16 residues. The germline CDR1 and CDR2 sequences are SGHAT and FQNNGV. V lost 4 bases and J 4 bases, leaving 19 bases between the germline ends. For the CDR3, the DNA is TGTGCCAGCAGCTCCCTGCAGGGCTCCCGGAGCTATGGCTACACCTTC. Translating it yields CASSSLQGSRSYGYTF. Based on the CDR3 plus reference TRBV11-2 and TRBJ1-2, the full variable domain is EAGVAQSPRYKIIEKRQSVAFWCNPISGHATLYWYQQILGQGPKLLIQFQNNGVVDDSQLPKDRFSAERLKGVDSTLKIQPAKLEDSAVYLCASSSLQGSRSYGYTFGSGTRLTVV.

This chain uses TRBV5-1 with TRBJ2-5, with TRBD1 as a possible D gene (6 bases). The germline gives CDR1 SGHRS, CDR2 YFSETQ. V dropped 4 bases and J dropped 5 bases, with 12 bases sitting between them. The CDR3 consists of 13 residues. The CDR3 region is CASSTRDTETQYF. Written as DNA, the CDR3 is TGCGCCAGCAGCACCCGGGACACGGAGACCCAGTACTTC.

The chain uses TRBV24-1 and TRBJ1-5; no clear D. Germline CDR1 reads KGHDR; CDR2 reads SFDVKD. There are 12 residues in the CDR3. The V end lost 3 bases, the J end lost 11 bases, and 10 bases lay between the germline ends. The CDR3 sequence is CATSDTIWAQHF. CDR3 bases: TGTGCCACCAGTGATACTATCTGGGCCCAGCATTTT.

The DNA of the CDR3 is TGTGCCAGCAGTAAAGTTGGACAGGGGGACGAGCAGTACTTC. Residues: CASSKVGQGDEQYF. The rearrangement links TRBV5-5 to TRBJ2-7, with 10 bases aligning to TRBD1. This CDR3 is 14 amino acids long. V lost 5 bases and J lost 5; bases outside the gene matches: 7. Per germline, CDR1 SGHKS and CDR2 YYEKEE (reference sequence).

V gene TRBV6-5 combines with J gene TRBJ2-7, with 7 bases lining up with TRBD2. V shed 2 bases, J shed 2 bases, and the junction held 0 bases outside the gene matches. Germline assignment: CDR1 MNHEY and CDR2 SVGAGI. This CDR3 is built from 13 residues. This CDR3 reads CASSYRGAYEQYF. For the CDR3, the DNA is TGTGCCAGCAGTTACCGGGGGGCCTACGAGCAGTACTTC.

The CDR3 region is CASSSLAGAANEQFF. CDR3 DNA sequence: TGTGCCAGCAGTTCGCTAGCGGGAGCTGCCAATGAGCAGTTCTTC. The gene calls are TRBV28 and TRBJ2-1; 10 nucleotides agree with TRBD2. CDR3 length: 15 residues. With V trimmed by 4 bases and J by 6 bases, 6 bases remained unmatched. CDR1 MDHEN and CDR2 SYDVKM come from the germline V gene. Full variable domain (outside the CDR3, taken from reference TRBV28 and TRBJ2-1): DVKVTQSSRYLVKRTGEKVFLECVQDMDHENMFWYRQDPGLGLRLIYFSYDVKMKEKGDIPEGYSVSREKKERFSLILESASTNQTSMYLCASSSLAGAANEQFFGPGTRLTVL.

The V call is TRBV7-3, the J call TRBJ1-5; D ambiguous. The germline V gene encodes CDR1 SGHTA and CDR2 FQGTGA. The CDR3 totals 13 residues. V lost 0 bases and J 4 bases, leaving 4 bases between the germline ends. The CDR3 spells CASSLTGNQPQHF. For the CDR3, the DNA is TGTGCCAGCAGCTTAACCGGGAATCAGCCCCAGCATTTT.

J is TRBJ2-6 and V is TRBV10-3; 8 bases align to TRBD1. There are 17 residues in the CDR3. Trimming cost V 4 bases and J 1 base; bases outside gene matches: 6. Germline V gene lookup returns CDR1 ENHRY and CDR2 SYGVKD. The CDR3 region has the DNA TGTGCCATCAGTGTTCAGGGGGCGCATTCTGGGGCCAACGTCCTGACTTTC. This translates into CAISVQGAHSGANVLTF.

The rearrangement joins TRBV30 to TRBJ1-5, with unresolved D. Germline V lookup: CDR1 GTSNPN, CDR2 SVGIG (reference sequence). There are 12 residues in the CDR3. Trimming took 2 bases from V and 4 from J, leaving 6 bases between them. This chain's CDR3 is CAWSTGNQPQHF. CDR3 in DNA: TGTGCCTGGAGTACGGGTAATCAGCCCCAGCATTTT.